This T cell receptor (beta chain) was identified during a study of OX40 agonist ivuxolimab in advanced cancers. Germline lookup yields CDR1 MDHEN and CDR2 SYDVKM. The V gene end was trimmed by 7 bases and the J gene end by 6 bases; junction bases not matched to a gene: 6. CDR3 length equals 14 residues. Repertoires were generated with immunoSEQ multiplex PCR, while TCRdb's copy carries only in-frame clones and drops some. The sample carries over 150,000 clones, 94% recorded once. The sequences come from CD4+ or CD8+ T cells sorted from blood, collected in a trial of the OX40 agonist ivuxolimab. The chain links TRBV28 to TRBJ2-2; 9 positions agree with TRBD1. The TCR comes from an adult with an advanced solid tumor such as melanoma, head and neck, liver or kidney cancer. CDR3: CASTTGGYSGELFF. The CDR3, as DNA: TGTGCCAGCACGACAGGGGGTTATTCCGGGGAGCTGTTTTTT.